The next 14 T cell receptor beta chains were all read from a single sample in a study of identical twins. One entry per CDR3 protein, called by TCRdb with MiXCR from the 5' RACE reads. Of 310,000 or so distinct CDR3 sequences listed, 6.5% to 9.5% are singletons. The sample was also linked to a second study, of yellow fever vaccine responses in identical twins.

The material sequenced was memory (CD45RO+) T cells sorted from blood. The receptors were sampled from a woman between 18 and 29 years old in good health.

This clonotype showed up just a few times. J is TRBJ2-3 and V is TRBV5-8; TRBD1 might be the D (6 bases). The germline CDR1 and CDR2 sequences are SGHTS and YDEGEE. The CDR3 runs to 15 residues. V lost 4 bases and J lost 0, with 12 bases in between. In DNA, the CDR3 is TGTGCCAGCAGCCCAGGGGACACCAGCACAGATACGCAGTATTTT. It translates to CASSPGDTSTDTQYF.

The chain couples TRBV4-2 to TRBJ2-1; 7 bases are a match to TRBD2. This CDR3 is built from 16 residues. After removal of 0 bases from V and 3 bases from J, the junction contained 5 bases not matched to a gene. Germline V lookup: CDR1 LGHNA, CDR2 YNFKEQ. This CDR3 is CASSQEALASYNEQFF. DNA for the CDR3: TGTGCCAGCAGCCAAGAGGCACTAGCGAGCTACAATGAGCAGTTCTTC.

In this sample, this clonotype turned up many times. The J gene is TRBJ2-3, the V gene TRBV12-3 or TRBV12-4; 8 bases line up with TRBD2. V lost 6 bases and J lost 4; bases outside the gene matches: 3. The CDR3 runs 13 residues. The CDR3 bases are TGTGCCAGCAGAGGACTAGCATCAGATACGCAGTATTTT. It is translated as CASRGLASDTQYF.

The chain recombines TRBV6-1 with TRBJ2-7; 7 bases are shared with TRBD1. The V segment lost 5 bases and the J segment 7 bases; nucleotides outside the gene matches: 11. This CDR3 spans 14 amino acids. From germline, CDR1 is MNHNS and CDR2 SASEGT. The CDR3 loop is CASSPTLGTAEQYF. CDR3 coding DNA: TGTGCCAGCAGTCCAACCCTTGGGACAGCTGAGCAGTACTTC.

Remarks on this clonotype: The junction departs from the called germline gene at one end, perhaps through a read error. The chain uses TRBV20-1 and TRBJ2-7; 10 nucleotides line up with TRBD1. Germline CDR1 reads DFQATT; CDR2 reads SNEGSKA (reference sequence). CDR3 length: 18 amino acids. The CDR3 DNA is TGCTGTGCTAGAGCCCCACAAACGGACAGGGGGGGTTACTACGAGCAGTACTTC. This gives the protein CCARAPQTDRGGYYEQYF.

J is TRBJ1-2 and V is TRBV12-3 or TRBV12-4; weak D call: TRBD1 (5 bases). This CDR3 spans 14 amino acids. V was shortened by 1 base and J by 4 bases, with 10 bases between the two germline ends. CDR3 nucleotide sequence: TGTGCCAGCAGTTTAGAGGGGCGCTTCTATGGCTACACCTTC. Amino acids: CASSLEGRFYGYTF.

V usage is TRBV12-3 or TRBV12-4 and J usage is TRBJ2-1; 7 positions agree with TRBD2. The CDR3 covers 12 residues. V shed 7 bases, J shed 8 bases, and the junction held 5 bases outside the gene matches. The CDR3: CASTSGGYEQFF. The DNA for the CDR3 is TGTGCCAGCACCTCGGGAGGTTATGAGCAGTTCTTC.

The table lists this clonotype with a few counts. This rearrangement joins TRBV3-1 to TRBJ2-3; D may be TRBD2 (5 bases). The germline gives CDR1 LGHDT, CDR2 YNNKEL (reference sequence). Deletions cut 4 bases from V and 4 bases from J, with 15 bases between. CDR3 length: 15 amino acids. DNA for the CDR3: TGTGCCAGCAGCCCTGGAGGCGGGTGGGCAGATACGCAGTATTTT. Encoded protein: CASSPGGGWADTQYF.

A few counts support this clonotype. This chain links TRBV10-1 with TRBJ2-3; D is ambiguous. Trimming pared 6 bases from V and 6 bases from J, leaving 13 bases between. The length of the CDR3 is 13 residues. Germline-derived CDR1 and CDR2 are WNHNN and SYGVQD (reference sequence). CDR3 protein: CASSGEVGDTQYF. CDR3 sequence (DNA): TGCGCCAGCAGCGGAGAGGTTGGGGATACGCAGTATTTT.

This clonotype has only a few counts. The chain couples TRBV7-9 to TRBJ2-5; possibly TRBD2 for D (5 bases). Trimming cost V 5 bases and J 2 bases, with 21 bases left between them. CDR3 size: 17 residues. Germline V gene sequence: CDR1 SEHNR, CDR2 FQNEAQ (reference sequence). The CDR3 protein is CASSKWTGDSAQETQYF. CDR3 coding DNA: TGTGCCAGCAGCAAGTGGACCGGGGATTCCGCACAAGAGACCCAGTACTTC.

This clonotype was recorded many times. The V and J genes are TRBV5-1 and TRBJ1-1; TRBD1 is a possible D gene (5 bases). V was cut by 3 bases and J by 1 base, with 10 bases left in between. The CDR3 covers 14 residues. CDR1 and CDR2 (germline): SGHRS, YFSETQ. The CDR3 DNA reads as TGCGCCAGCAGCTGGCAGGGCCCGAACACTGAAGCTTTCTTT. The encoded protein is CASSWQGPNTEAFF.

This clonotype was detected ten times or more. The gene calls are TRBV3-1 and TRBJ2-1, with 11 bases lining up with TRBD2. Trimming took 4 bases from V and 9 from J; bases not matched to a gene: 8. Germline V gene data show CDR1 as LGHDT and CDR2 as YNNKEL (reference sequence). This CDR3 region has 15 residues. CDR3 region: CASSLGIAGGTEQFF. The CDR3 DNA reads TGTGCCAGCAGCCTGGGTATAGCGGGGGGGACTGAGCAGTTCTTC.

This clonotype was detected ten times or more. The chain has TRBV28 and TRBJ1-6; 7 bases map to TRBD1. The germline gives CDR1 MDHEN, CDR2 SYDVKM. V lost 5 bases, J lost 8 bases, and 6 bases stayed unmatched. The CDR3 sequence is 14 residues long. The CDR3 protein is CASSPATGHSPLHF. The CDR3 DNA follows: TGTGCCAGCAGTCCGGCGACAGGGCATTCACCCCTCCACTTT.

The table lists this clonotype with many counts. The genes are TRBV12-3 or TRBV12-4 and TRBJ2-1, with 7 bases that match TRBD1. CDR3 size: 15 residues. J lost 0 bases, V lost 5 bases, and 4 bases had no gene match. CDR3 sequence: CASSQQGSSYNEQFF. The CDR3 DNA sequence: TGTGCCAGCAGTCAACAGGGGAGCTCCTACAATGAGCAGTTCTTC.